This passage covers 14 T cell receptor beta chains from one sample sequenced in a study of blood T cell repertoires in COVID-19. Only in-frame clones appear in the TCRdb table, and some are missing; sequencing was by immunoSEQ multiplex PCR. The data show approximately 190,000 clones, 79% seen once. The sequenced sample consisted of peripheral blood. These TCRs come from a man aged 60 to 75 with active or convalescent COVID-19.

The rearrangement links TRBV24-1 to TRBJ2-3; D might be TRBD2 (5 bases). The CDR3 loop spans 17 amino acids. V was trimmed by 3 bases and J by 5 bases, leaving 20 bases between them. Germline V CDR1 and CDR2: KGHDR, SFDVKD. CDR3 sequence reads: CATSDPLATPRVDTQYF. The CDR3 DNA reads TGTGCCACCAGTGATCCTCTAGCTACCCCTCGGGTAGATACGCAGTATTTT.

V usage is TRBV18 and J usage is TRBJ2-5; the D gene is possibly TRBD2 (6 bases). Trimming pared 2 bases from V and 5 bases from J, leaving 12 bases between. Per germline, CDR1 KGHSH and CDR2 LQKENI. This CDR3 has 14 residues. DNA for the CDR3: TGTGCCAGCTCACCATGGACTGCGGGGGAGACCCAGTACTTC. Residues: CASSPWTAGETQYF.

The rearrangement joins TRBV6-4 to TRBJ1-2; no clear D gene. The CDR3 runs to 15 residues. The germline gives CDR1 MRHNA, CDR2 SNTAGT. V was pared by 2 bases and J by 14 bases, with 24 bases between. The CDR3 sequence: CASSDQLTSGAARTF. CDR3 in DNA: TGTGCCAGCAGTGACCAACTTACCTCCGGTGCCGCTAGGACCTTC.

CDR3 loop: CASSPRLEGGSPLHF. The DNA for the CDR3 is TGTGCCAGCAGCCCCCGGCTAGAGGGTGGCTCACCCCTCCACTTT. This chain joins TRBV9 and TRBJ1-6; D is unclear. CDR3 length: 15 residues. The V end was cut by 4 bases, the J end by 10 bases, with 18 bases between. Germline V gene sequence: CDR1 SGDLS, CDR2 YYNGEE.

This clone appeared once. V and J are TRBV19 and TRBJ2-5; 9 bases are a match to TRBD1. V shed 11 bases, J shed 5 bases, and the junction held 9 bases outside the gene matches. The CDR3 has 13 amino acids. Germline CDR1 LNHDA, CDR2 SQIVND (reference sequence). DNA of the CDR3: TGTGCCCGAGCCTTGGACAGGGGCGAGACCCAGTACTTC. Its translation: CARALDRGETQYF.

V gene TRBV24-1 combines with J gene TRBJ2-1, with TRBD1 matching over 7 bases. V lost 7 bases, J lost 0 bases, and 8 bases stayed unmatched. From germline, CDR1 is KGHDR and CDR2 SFDVKD. This CDR3 comprises 16 residues. The CDR3 DNA reads as TGTGCCACCAGCCTTCGACAGGGACCCTCCTACAATGAGCAGTTCTTC. Translation gives CATSLRQGPSYNEQFF.

CDR3 coding DNA: TGTGCCAGCCGCTCCGAGGGAGCGAACACCGGGGAGCTGTTTTTT. The encoded protein is CASRSEGANTGELFF. The chain has TRBV18 and TRBJ2-2; maybe TRBD2 (5 bases). CDR1 is KGHSH, CDR2 LQKENI, per germline. This CDR3 has 15 amino acids. V lost 8 bases, J lost 0 bases, and 13 bases lay in between.

This chain joins TRBV6-5 and TRBJ2-1; D not certain. From germline, CDR1 is MNHEY and CDR2 SVGAGI. The CDR3 consists of 10 residues. V gave up 5 bases and J gave up 16 bases, with 12 bases separating them. DNA of the CDR3: TGTGCCAGCAGTCAATATAGCCGATTCTTC. Protein product: CASSQYSRFF.

The chain carries TRBV5-6 and TRBJ2-7; 11 bases agree with TRBD1. Germline lookup yields CDR1 SGHDT and CDR2 YYEEEE. This CDR3 spans 15 amino acids. With 0 bases clipped from V and 4 bases from J, the junction kept 3 bases outside the gene matches. CDR3 coding DNA: TGTGCCAGCAGCTTGGGGACAGGGGGCTTTTACGAGCAGTACTTC. It specifies CASSLGTGGFYEQYF.

J is TRBJ1-4 and V is TRBV29-1, with a weak D call TRBD1 (5 bases). Trimming took off 3 bases at V and 10 bases at J, with 12 bases between the two ends. The germline CDR1 and CDR2 sequences are SQVTM and ANQGSEA. This CDR3 has 12 residues. The CDR3 is CSVDGGTGKLFF. In DNA, the CDR3 is TGCAGCGTTGACGGGGGGACGGGAAAACTGTTTTTT.

This chain links TRBV4-3 with TRBJ2-5; possibly TRBD1 for D (7 bases). This CDR3 has 15 residues. The ends were cut back, 4 bases at V and 4 bases at J, with 16 bases in the middle. Germline V gene data show CDR1 as LGHNA and CDR2 as YSLEER. As DNA, the CDR3 is TGCGCCAGCAGCCCCTCAGGGGGGAGTCGAGAGACCCAGTACTTC. Its translation is CASSPSGGSRETQYF.

This sequence joins TRBV2 and TRBJ1-4; D call uncertain. V lost 4 bases, J lost 4 bases, and 7 bases lay in between. The germline V gene encodes CDR1 SNHLY and CDR2 FYNNEI. There are 13 residues in the CDR3. For the CDR3, the DNA is TGTGCCAGCAGTGGGCAGTATAATGAAAAACTGTTTTTT. Encoded protein: CASSGQYNEKLFF.

This chain links TRBV7-7 with TRBJ2-7, with TRBD2 matching over 10 bases. The germline CDR1 and CDR2 sequences are SSHAT and FNYEAQ (reference sequence). This CDR3 region has 16 residues. V dropped 5 bases and J dropped 7; count of bases not matched to a gene: 14. The CDR3 loop is CASSPISSGRAKEQYF. The CDR3 DNA reads as TGTGCCAGCAGCCCGATTTCGAGCGGGAGGGCTAAAGAGCAGTACTTC. The variable domain in full, completed from reference TRBV7-7 and TRBJ2-7, reads GAGVSQSPRYKVTKRGQDVTLRCDPISSHATLYWYQQALGQGPEFLTYFNYEAQPDKSGLPSDRFSAERPEGSISTLTIQRTEQRDSAMYRCASSPISSGRAKEQYFGPGTRLTVT.

V is TRBV7-9 and J is TRBJ2-1; 7 bases fit TRBD2. The CDR3 has 15 amino acids. Germline CDR1 reads SEHNR; CDR2 reads FQNEAQ (reference sequence). Unmatched junction bases numbered 9, after V lost 5 bases and J lost 5 bases. The CDR3 loop is CASSRSAGRDNEQFF. The CDR3 DNA follows: TGTGCCAGCAGCCGATCGGCGGGGAGGGACAATGAGCAGTTCTTC.